These 23 T cell receptor beta chains originate from one sample sequenced in a study of T-cell memory formation after mild COVID-19. One entry per CDR3 protein, called by TCRdb with MiXCR from the 5' RACE reads. Among roughly 190,000 distinct CDR3 sequences listed, roughly 18% were seen once. The material sequenced was PBMCs or a T cell subset sorted from them (not recorded which). These receptors were obtained from an adult woman who had mild COVID-19 (a few samples of this study predate the infection). Cell type and time point are not known.

The chain employs TRBV28 and TRBJ1-2; D possibly corresponds to TRBD1 (5 bases). Trimming pared 2 bases from V and 8 bases from J, leaving 9 bases between. The V gene's germline CDR1 is MDHEN and CDR2 SYDVKM. The CDR3 totals 12 residues. DNA for the CDR3: TGTGCCAGCAGTTTAGGGGGGTTCGGCTACACCTTC. As protein: CASSLGGFGYTF.

There are a few counts of this clonotype. This chain uses TRBV29-1 with TRBJ2-7, with TRBD2 matching over 7 bases. The V segment lost 2 bases and the J segment 1 base; nucleotides outside the gene matches: 5. Germline values: CDR1 SQVTM, CDR2 ANQGSEA. This CDR3 spans 14 amino acids. CDR3: CSVEFGSGSYEQYF. The CDR3 DNA reads as TGCAGCGTTGAATTCGGTAGCGGGTCCTACGAGCAGTACTTC.

The chain carries TRBV5-1 and TRBJ2-2; D gene ambiguous. This CDR3 is 16 amino acids long. Germline V CDR1 and CDR2: SGHRS, YFSETQ. V lost 0 bases and J 0 bases, leaving 9 bases between the germline ends. CDR3 sequence: CASSLAPYTNTGELFF. The DNA of the CDR3 is TGCGCCAGCAGCTTGGCCCCCTACACGAACACCGGGGAGCTGTTTTTT. Complete variable domain (other parts from reference TRBV5-1 and TRBJ2-2): KAGVTQTPRYLIKTRGQQVTLSCSPISGHRSVSWYQQTPGQGLQFLFEYFSETQRNKGNFPGRFSGRQFSNSRSEMNVSTLELGDSALYLCASSLAPYTNTGELFFGEGSRLTVL.

The chain employs TRBV9 and TRBJ1-2; D is ambiguous. Trimming took off 3 bases at V and 4 bases at J, with 16 bases between the two ends. In germline, CDR1 is SGDLS, CDR2 YYNGEE. The CDR3 runs to 15 residues. CDR3 bases: TGTGCCAGCAGCGCGGGTCTGGAGCGGGGCTATGGCTACACCTTC. It yields the protein CASSAGLERGYGYTF.

J is TRBJ1-2 and V is TRBV20-1; D is undetermined. The CDR3 totals 12 residues. Germline-derived CDR1 and CDR2 are DFQATT and SNEGSKA (reference sequence). The ends were cut back, 3 bases at V and 5 bases at J, with 10 bases in the middle. CDR3 bases: TGCAGTGCTAGTTCGACAATTTATGGCTACACCTTC. Translated, it gives CSASSTIYGYTF.

This clonotype was detected only a few times. The chain has TRBV7-3 and TRBJ1-2; TRBD1 aligns across 9 bases. J lost 4 bases, V lost 6 bases, and 12 bases had no gene match. This CDR3 spans 16 amino acids. CDR1 SGHTA and CDR2 FQGTGA come from the germline V gene. CDR3 nucleotides: TGTGCCAGCAGTTCGCAGGACAGGGGACCCGCCTATGGCTACACCTTC. It encodes CASSSQDRGPAYGYTF.

This clonotype came up a few times. CDR3 coding DNA: TGCGCCAGCAGCTACAGGGTGCGAAACACCGGGGAGCTGTTTTTT. Its translation is CASSYRVRNTGELFF. This chain links TRBV5-1 with TRBJ2-2, with D tentatively TRBD1 (6 bases). V gave up 3 bases and J gave up 2 bases, with 11 bases separating them. The CDR3 loop spans 15 amino acids. Germline CDR1 SGHRS, CDR2 YFSETQ.

This clonotype occurred a few times. V is TRBV6-1 and J is TRBJ2-3; perhaps TRBD2 as D (6 bases). Trimming took off 8 bases at V and 5 bases at J, with 14 bases between the two ends. The CDR3 spans 13 residues. CDR1 MNHNS and CDR2 SASEGT come from the germline V gene. The CDR3 DNA sequence: TGTGCCAGCGGGGGGAGAGGGGAAGATACGCAGTATTTT. This encodes CASGGRGEDTQYF.

The chain recombines TRBV7-8 with TRBJ2-3; D remains unclear. The germline gives CDR1 SGHVS, CDR2 FQNEAQ. This CDR3 has 15 residues. V shed 1 base and J shed 0 bases, with 8 bases lying between them. CDR3 sequence (DNA): TGTGCCAGCAGCTTAGACGGAACTAGCACAGATACGCAGTATTTT. Encoded protein: CASSLDGTSTDTQYF.

V gene TRBV6-1 combines with J gene TRBJ1-2, with D perhaps matching TRBD1 (6 bases). V was shortened by 0 bases and J by 5 bases, with 13 bases between the two germline ends. There are 15 residues in the CDR3. Germline lookup yields CDR1 MNHNS and CDR2 SASEGT. In nucleotides, the CDR3 is TGTGCCAGCAGTGAAGCCCGGACAGCTTTATATGGCTACACCTTC. Amino acids: CASSEARTALYGYTF.

In this sample, this clonotype turned up a few times. V and J are TRBV5-6 and TRBJ2-3; 14 bases are shared with TRBD2. The CDR3 length is 17 residues. The ends lost 3 bases at V and 3 bases at J; junction bases unmatched: 6. Germline CDR1 SGHDT, CDR2 YYEEEE. CDR3 loop: CASSSEWTSGRTDTQYF. The DNA of the CDR3 is TGTGCCAGCAGCTCTGAATGGACTAGCGGGAGGACAGATACGCAGTATTTT. Together with reference TRBV5-6 and TRBJ2-3, the CDR3 gives the full variable domain: DAGVTQSPTHLIKTRGQQVTLRCSPKSGHDTVSWYQQALGQGPQFIFQYYEEEERQRGNFPDRFSGHQFPNYSSELNVNALLLGDSALYLCASSSEWTSGRTDTQYFGPGTRLTVL.

This clonotype showed up just a few times. This chain links TRBV28 with TRBJ1-6, with D unclear. V was clipped by 2 bases and J by 9 bases, with 14 bases between them. Germline CDR1 MDHEN, CDR2 SYDVKM. This CDR3 has 15 residues. CDR3 nucleotide sequence: TGTGCCAGCAGTTTAGTTACGGTGAGGAGTTCACCCCTCCACTTT. The encoded protein is CASSLVTVRSSPLHF.

This clonotype has just a few counts. The chain employs TRBV3-1 and TRBJ2-7; D assignment may be TRBD1 or TRBD2 (5 bases each). The CDR3 is 12 residues long. The V end was cut by 1 base, the J end by 7 bases, with 8 bases between. CDR1 is LGHDT and CDR2 is YNNKEL in the germline V gene (reference sequence). The CDR3 sequence: CASSQGGREQYF. In DNA, the CDR3 is TGTGCCAGCAGCCAAGGGGGACGGGAGCAGTACTTC.

This chain uses TRBV24-1 with TRBJ2-5; weak D call: TRBD2 (6 bases). Germline V lookup: CDR1 KGHDR, CDR2 SFDVKD. This CDR3 spans 15 amino acids. V lost 3 bases, J lost 5 bases, and 15 bases lay in between. The CDR3 is CATSDPREVGETQYF. In DNA form, the CDR3 reads TGTGCCACCAGTGATCCTAGGGAGGTAGGGGAGACCCAGTACTTC.

This clonotype was counted between two and nine times. The rearrangement links TRBV27 to TRBJ2-3, with a tentative D call TRBD2 (6 bases). This CDR3 region has 14 residues. Germline CDR1 is MNHEY and CDR2 is SMNVEV (reference sequence). The CDR3 spells CATRIAVRTDTQYF. In DNA form, the CDR3 reads TGTGCAACTAGGATAGCGGTACGCACAGATACGCAGTATTTT.

This clonotype showed up just a few times. V gene TRBV5-1 combines with J gene TRBJ2-2; 9 nucleotides match TRBD2. The CDR3 is made up of 14 amino acids. Trimming cost V 4 bases and J 3 bases; bases outside gene matches: 1. Germline loops: CDR1 SGHRS, CDR2 YFSETQ. CDR3 bases: TGCGCCAGCAGCAGACTAGCGGACACCGGGGAGCTGTTTTTT. It is translated as CASSRLADTGELFF.

This clonotype was counted only a few times. The chain carries TRBV6-5 and TRBJ2-1, with D possibly TRBD2 on 6 matching bases. The germline V and J ends were trimmed by 4 bases and 4 bases, with 11 bases remaining between them. This CDR3 is 14 amino acids long. Germline CDR1 MNHEY, CDR2 SVGAGI. In DNA, the CDR3 is TGTGCCAGCAGTTGGACGACTAGGTACAATGAGCAGTTCTTC. Protein sequence: CASSWTTRYNEQFF.

This clonotype occurred a few times. This chain connects TRBV24-1 to TRBJ2-3; maybe TRBD2 (5 bases). This CDR3 has 15 amino acids. Per germline, CDR1 KGHDR and CDR2 SFDVKD. V lost 4 bases to trimming and J lost 1 base, with 11 bases between them. The CDR3 here is CATSEWRAGTDTQYF. CDR3 nucleotide sequence: TGTGCCACCAGTGAATGGCGGGCGGGCACAGATACGCAGTATTTT.

In its sample, this clonotype was seen a few times. The V call is TRBV9, the J call TRBJ2-3; 7 nucleotides agree with TRBD1. The germline V gene encodes CDR1 SGDLS and CDR2 YYNGEE. V lost 4 bases and J lost 2; bases outside the gene matches: 10. The CDR3 consists of 16 residues. The CDR3 protein is CASSTRGDRVTDTQYF. The CDR3 DNA follows: TGTGCCAGCAGCACAAGAGGTGACAGGGTCACAGATACGCAGTATTTT. Full variable domain (remainder filled in from reference TRBV9 and TRBJ2-3): DSGVTQTPKHLITATGQRVTLRCSPRSGDLSVYWYQQSLDQGLQFLIQYYNGEERAKGNILERFSAQQFPDLHSELNLSSLELGDSALYFCASSTRGDRVTDTQYFGPGTRLTVL.

This clonotype was seen a few times. The chain employs TRBV6-2 or TRBV6-3 and TRBJ1-1; tentatively, D is TRBD1 (5 bases). The CDR3 is 12 residues long. Germline CDR1 and CDR2: MNHEY and SVGEGT. Deletions cut 2 bases from V and 6 bases from J, with 7 bases between. CDR3 nucleotides: TGTGCCAGCAGTTACCCCAGGGCTGAAGCTTTCTTT. Amino acids: CASSYPRAEAFF.

This clonotype was detected ten times or more. This chain's CDR3 is CASSLDRMNTEAFF. CDR3 nucleotides: TGTGCCAGCAGCTTGGACAGGATGAACACTGAAGCTTTCTTT. The chain employs TRBV5-6 and TRBJ1-1, with D possibly matching TRBD1 (5 bases). Germline CDR1 and CDR2: SGHDT and YYEEEE. V dropped 0 bases and J dropped 0 bases, with 6 bases sitting between them. The CDR3 loop spans 14 amino acids.

The sample holds a few counts of this clonotype. The gene calls are TRBV6-5 and TRBJ1-2; D remains ambiguous. Germline-derived CDR1 and CDR2 are MNHEY and SVGAGI. V was clipped by 4 bases and J by 5 bases, with 5 bases between them. The CDR3 covers 11 residues. The CDR3: CASSSEYGYTF. CDR3 sequence (DNA): TGTGCCAGCAGTTCAGAGTATGGCTACACCTTC.

The chain recombines TRBV11-2 with TRBJ1-5; D is perhaps TRBD1 (6 bases). The germline V gene encodes CDR1 SGHAT and CDR2 FQNNGV. The CDR3 is 14 amino acids. V was shortened by 5 bases and J by 1 base, with 9 bases between the two germline ends. DNA for the CDR3: TGTGCCAGCAGCCAGGGGAAGAGCAATCAGCCCCAGCATTTT. This gives the protein CASSQGKSNQPQHF.